This T cell receptor (beta chain) was obtained from a study of blood T cell repertoires in COVID-19. Study summary: Samples representing acute and convalescent COVID-19 were sourced from the United States, Italy and Spain. PBMCs, B-cell-depleted T cells, or T cells provided the cDNA or gDNA that made up the material.

Authors' methods: Amplification of reference gene primers provided the estimated nucleated cell counts. This table comes from immunoSEQ multiplex PCR, and its TCRdb copy is limited to in-frame clones, with some not included. V and J calls and clone size are as listed in that table; D and trimming were resolved from the DNA. The table includes around 250,000 clones, 70% to 90% detected once. V lost 5 bases, J lost 5 bases, and 10 bases lay in between. The CDR3 totals 13 residues. This TCR was sampled from a man aged 18 to 29 with active or convalescent COVID-19. The sequenced sample was peripheral blood. The rearrangement joins TRBV12-3 or TRBV12-4 to TRBJ2-1, with a possible D match to TRBD2 (5 bases). CDR3 residues: CASSPDLDNEQFF. CDR3 in DNA: TGTGCCAGCAGTCCGGACTTAGACAATGAGCAGTTCTTC.